A selection of T cell receptor beta chains follows, all from one sample in a study of neurological immune-mediated disorders. TCRdb processed the 5' RACE reads anew with MiXCR; each CDR3 protein has one entry. The sample lists under 85,000 distinct CDR3 sequences; 14% were seen once. Sequences were obtained from PBMCs. Source of these receptors: a woman in her fifties or sixties in good health. Both conserved end residues are part of each CDR3. Each record gives: D gene, clone size, J gene, V gene, CDR3 DNA, CDR3 protein. D genes are given only for firm matches. The size field reads once, few, many, or a class for an expanded clone.

D: .; size: few; J: TRBJ1-4; V: TRBV5-1; DNA: TGCGCCAGCAGCTTGGAAGGGACGGCTAATGAAAAACTGTTTTTT; CDR3: CASSLEGTANEKLFF
D: .; size: many; J: TRBJ1-3; V: TRBV18; DNA: TGTGCCAGCTCACCCGCCGGGACGGGAAACACCATATATTTT; CDR3: CASSPAGTGNTIYF
D: .; size: many; J: TRBJ2-5; V: TRBV20-1; DNA: TGCAGTGCTAGGAGCCTCGGGCGCCAAGAGACCCAGTACTTC; CDR3: CSARSLGRQETQYF
D: .; size: many; J: TRBJ2-5; V: TRBV5-6; DNA: TGTGCCAGCAGCACGGGACAACGCGAGACCCAGTACTTC; CDR3: CASSTGQRETQYF
D: .; size: many; J: TRBJ1-5; V: TRBV28; DNA: TGTGCCAGCAGTGACCCGGGCCGGTGGGAGCCCCAGCATTTT; CDR3: CASSDPGRWEPQHF
D: .; size: many; J: TRBJ2-1; V: TRBV6-5; DNA: TGTGCCAGCAGTTACGACCCGGGATCAAATGAGCAGTTCTTC; CDR3: CASSYDPGSNEQFF
D: .; size: many; J: TRBJ2-3; V: TRBV24-1; DNA: TGTGCCACCAGTGGCCCCACAGATACGCAGTATTTT; CDR3: CATSGPTDTQYF
D: TRBD1; size: many; J: TRBJ1-3; V: TRBV5-1; DNA: TGCGCCAGCAGCCAAGGACAGGGAACAGGAAACACCATATATTTT; CDR3: CASSQGQGTGNTIYF
D: TRBD2; size: many; J: TRBJ2-1; V: TRBV20-1; DNA: TGCAGTGCTAGAGTGTCTAGCGGAATAAATGAGCAGTTCTTC; CDR3: CSARVSSGINEQFF
D: .; size: many; J: TRBJ1-5; V: TRBV7-8; DNA: TGTGCCAGCAGCCCAGAGACTCGACGGAACAATCAGCCCCAGCATTTT; CDR3: CASSPETRRNNQPQHF
D: .; size: many; J: TRBJ2-1; V: TRBV6-2/TRBV6-3; DNA: TGTGCCAGCAGCCGAACGGGACACTCCTACAATGAGCAGTTCTTC; CDR3: CASSRTGHSYNEQFF
D: TRBD1; size: many; J: TRBJ2-5; V: TRBV9; DNA: TGTGCCAGCACCCGGACAGGGTCAGAGACCCAGTACTTC; CDR3: CASTRTGSETQYF
D: .; size: many; J: TRBJ2-1; V: TRBV20-1; DNA: TGCAGTGCTAGAGCGCCCCCCGGTAACAATGAGCAGTTCTTC; CDR3: CSARAPPGNNEQFF
D: .; size: many; J: TRBJ2-7; V: TRBV10-3; DNA: TGTGCCATCCGAATCGAGGGGGGGGAGCTATCCTACGAGCAGTACTTC; CDR3: CAIRIEGGELSYEQYF
D: .; size: many; J: TRBJ2-5; V: TRBV7-2; DNA: TGTGCCAGCAGCTCGACACCTCTGGAGACCCAGTACTTC; CDR3: CASSSTPLETQYF
D: TRBD1; size: many; J: TRBJ2-4; V: TRBV11-2; DNA: TGTGCCAGCAGCTTATCAGGGGGCCGTAACATTCAGTACTTC; CDR3: CASSLSGGRNIQYF
D: TRBD2; size: many; J: TRBJ2-3; V: TRBV5-1; DNA: TGCGCCAGCAGCTTGTATGCGGGAGGAGGGGCTCAAGATACGCAGTATTTT; CDR3: CASSLYAGGGAQDTQYF
D: TRBD1; size: many; J: TRBJ2-7; V: TRBV5-1; DNA: TGCGCCAGCAGCTTGACGACAGGGTCCCCCTACGAGCAGTACTTC; CDR3: CASSLTTGSPYEQYF
D: .; size: many; J: TRBJ1-1; V: TRBV5-1; DNA: TGCGCCAGCCAGAGCCTTTTGAACACTGAAGCTTTCTTT; CDR3: CASQSLLNTEAFF
D: .; size: many; J: TRBJ1-6; V: TRBV7-2; DNA: TGTGCCAGCAGCTTAGCACGGGGCTATAATTCACCCCTCCACTTT; CDR3: CASSLARGYNSPLHF
D: .; size: many; J: TRBJ1-1; V: TRBV20-1; DNA: TGCAGTGCCGGCGAAATCAGGGTGAACACTGAAGCTTTCTTT; CDR3: CSAGEIRVNTEAFF
D: .; size: many; J: TRBJ1-3; V: TRBV5-5; DNA: TGTGCCAGCAGCTTGGCTTGGGAGGGAAACACCATATATTTT; CDR3: CASSLAWEGNTIYF
D: .; size: many; J: TRBJ1-2; V: TRBV5-1; DNA: TGCGCCAGCAGCTTGGAGAAGGCAGGGGCCTATGGCTACACCTTC; CDR3: CASSLEKAGAYGYTF
D: .; size: many; J: TRBJ1-5; V: TRBV7-9; DNA: TGTGCCAGCAGCCGAGGGGGTGGGGGCAATCAGCCCCAGCATTTT; CDR3: CASSRGGGGNQPQHF
D: .; size: many; J: TRBJ2-3; V: TRBV5-1; DNA: TGCGCCAGCAGCTTGAAGGGACACGCCACGGGAACAGATACGCAGTATTTT; CDR3: CASSLKGHATGTDTQYF
D: .; size: many; J: TRBJ2-5; V: TRBV5-1; DNA: TGCGCCAGCAGCTTGGAAGGAGGGGAGACCCAGTACTTC; CDR3: CASSLEGGETQYF
D: .; size: many; J: TRBJ1-6; V: TRBV6-5; DNA: TGTGCCAGCAGACAACCTAGGGGTCGAGCACCCCTCCACTTT; CDR3: CASRQPRGRAPLHF
D: TRBD1; size: few; J: TRBJ1-5; V: TRBV27; DNA: TGTGCCAGCAGCCTAGGGGTAGGGACAGATAGCAATCAGCCCCAGCATTTT; CDR3: CASSLGVGTDSNQPQHF
D: .; size: many; J: TRBJ2-1; V: TRBV20-1; DNA: TGCAGTGCTAGACCGCTTAGATCCGGGGGCAATGAGCAGTTCTTC; CDR3: CSARPLRSGGNEQFF
D: .; size: medium-sized; J: TRBJ1-1; V: TRBV12-3/TRBV12-4; DNA: TGTGCCAGCACTAAATACGGAACTGAAGCTTTCTTT; CDR3: CASTKYGTEAFF
D: .; size: many; J: TRBJ2-1; V: TRBV5-5; DNA: TGTGCCAGCAGCTTTTCACTAGATGCGCAGTTCTTC; CDR3: CASSFSLDAQFF
D: .; size: few; J: TRBJ2-7; V: TRBV5-1; DNA: TGCGCCAGCAGCTTGACGCCGGGAGCCCGGGTGGGAGAGCAGTACTTC; CDR3: CASSLTPGARVGEQYF